The T cell receptor beta chain under discussion was sequenced for a study of control samples from healthy donors and cancer patients. CDR3 length equals 13 residues. V shed 0 bases and J shed 5 bases, with 10 bases lying between them. From germline, CDR1 is GTSNPN and CDR2 SVGIG (reference sequence). This table comes from immunoSEQ multiplex PCR, and its TCRdb copy is limited to in-frame clones, with some not included. The repertoire holds about 82,000 clones, with about 91% as singletons. Sequences were obtained from blood. The clonotype was recovered from a man aged 45-65 years in good health. The V call is TRBV30, the J call TRBJ1-2; a possible D gene is TRBD1 (5 bases). The CDR3 DNA is TGTGCCTGGAGTGTAAGGGGTTCTTATGGCTACACCTTC. Protein sequence: CAWSVRGSYGYTF.